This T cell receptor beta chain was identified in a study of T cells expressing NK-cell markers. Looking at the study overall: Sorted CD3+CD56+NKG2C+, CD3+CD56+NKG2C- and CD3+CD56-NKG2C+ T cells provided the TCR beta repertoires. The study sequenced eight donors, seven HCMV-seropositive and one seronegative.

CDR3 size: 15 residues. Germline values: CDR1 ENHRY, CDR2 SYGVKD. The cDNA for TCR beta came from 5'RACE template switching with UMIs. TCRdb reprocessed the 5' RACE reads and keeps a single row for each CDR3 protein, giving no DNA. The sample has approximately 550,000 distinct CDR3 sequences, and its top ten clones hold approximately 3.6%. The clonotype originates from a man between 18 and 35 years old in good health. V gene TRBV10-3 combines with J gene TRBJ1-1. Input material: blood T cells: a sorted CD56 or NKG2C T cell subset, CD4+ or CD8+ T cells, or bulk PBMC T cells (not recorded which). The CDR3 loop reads CAISESAGMNTEAFF.